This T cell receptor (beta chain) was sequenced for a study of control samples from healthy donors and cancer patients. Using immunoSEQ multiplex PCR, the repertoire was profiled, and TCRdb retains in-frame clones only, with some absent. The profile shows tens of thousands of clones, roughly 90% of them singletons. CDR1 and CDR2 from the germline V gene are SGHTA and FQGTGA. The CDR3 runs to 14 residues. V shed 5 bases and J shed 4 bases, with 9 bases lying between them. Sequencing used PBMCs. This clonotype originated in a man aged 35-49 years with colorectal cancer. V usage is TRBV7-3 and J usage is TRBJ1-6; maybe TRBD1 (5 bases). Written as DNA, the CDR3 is TGTGCCAGCAGCCTAGACAGTTATAATTCACCCCTCCACTTT. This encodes CASSLDSYNSPLHF.